The present T cell receptor (beta chain) was sequenced within a study of T cell responses to AZD1222 COVID-19 vaccine. General study findings and limits: Reports say nearly half of spike-specific TCRs go after unmutated variant regions. Sampled repertoires all dated from after the peak T cell response.

About this clone: Its antigen is not identified.

The CDR3 consists of 12 residues. Trimming took off 3 bases at V and 5 bases at J, with 6 bases between the two ends. The germline V gene has CDR1 SGHRS and CDR2 YFSETQ. Libraries were prepared by immunoSEQ multiplex PCR; TCRdb keeps only in-frame clonotypes and omits some of them. Of fewer than 150,000 clones listed, roughly 84% are singletons. This material consisted of peripheral blood, taken 28 days after the second AZD1222 dose. The clonotype was recovered from an adult who received the AZD1222 COVID-19 vaccine. J is TRBJ2-1 and V is TRBV5-1; the D call may be TRBD1 or TRBD2 (5 bases each). The CDR3 sequence: CASSWGHNEQFF. The CDR3 nucleotides read TGCGCCAGCAGCTGGGGACACAATGAGCAGTTCTTC.